This entry lists 5 T cell receptor beta chains sequenced from one sample in a study of shared clonotypes between healthy human individuals (dated by TCRdb to about 2020). The library was obtained by the immunoSEQ multiplex PCR assay. TCRdb holds this immuneACCESS table with in-frame rearrangements only. Some clones are missing; in checked studies, unresolved V genes explain under half, and the rest has no known cause. This sample lists about half a million clones; 75% to 80% were detected once. In total, the top ten clones hold around 11% of the sample. The sample comprised PBMCs. The receptors stem from a woman aged 40 to 50 in good health. Some clones in this sample may be carry-over from other donors' samples.

This chain links TRBV28 with TRBJ1-2; maybe TRBD1 (6 bases). Deletions cut 4 bases from V and 7 bases from J, with 16 bases between. This CDR3 contains 14 residues. Germline V lookup: CDR1 MDHEN, CDR2 SYDVKM. CDR3 nucleotides: TGTGCCAGCAGTTACCTAGGGGGGGCTGTTGGCTACACCTTC. Its translation is CASSYLGGAVGYTF.

The chain links TRBV6-6 to TRBJ1-5; D remains ambiguous. The CDR3 runs to 16 residues. Looked up from germline, CDR1 is MNHNY and CDR2 is SVGAGI (reference sequence). V lost 2 bases and J 1 base, leaving 12 bases between the germline ends. The DNA for the CDR3 is TGTGCCAGCAGTTACAGCTCTTTTCGGAGCAATCAGCCCCAGCATTTT. Protein: CASSYSSFRSNQPQHF.

This clone was seen only once. The V call is TRBV5-1, the J call TRBJ2-3; 14 nucleotides line up with TRBD2. V gave up 4 bases and J gave up 1 base; unmatched junction bases: 11. The CDR3 extends over 19 amino acids. CDR1 is SGHRS and CDR2 is YFSETQ in the germline V gene. CDR3 DNA sequence: TGCGCCAGCAGCATGGAAGGGACTAGCGGGGGACTGCGCACAGATACGCAGTATTTT. It specifies CASSMEGTSGGLRTDTQYF.

The rearrangement links TRBV5-5 to TRBJ1-5; 8 bases are shared with TRBD1. Trimming took 4 bases from V and 1 from J; bases not matched to a gene: 4. From germline, CDR1 is SGHKS and CDR2 YYEKEE (reference sequence). The CDR3 consists of 15 residues. The CDR3: CASSPWTGSNQPQHF. CDR3 coding DNA: TGTGCCAGCAGCCCCTGGACAGGGAGCAATCAGCCCCAGCATTTT.

This clone has just one count. The chain joins TRBV27 to TRBJ1-2; D possibly corresponds to TRBD1 (5 bases). The ends were cut back, 3 bases at V and 4 bases at J, with 12 bases in the middle. This CDR3 is 14 amino acids long. Germline lookup yields CDR1 MNHEY and CDR2 SMNVEV (reference sequence). For the CDR3, the DNA is TGTGCCAGCAGTTTCCGGCACGGGGGCTATGGCTACACCTTC. It is translated as CASSFRHGGYGYTF.